The rows below give T cell receptor beta chains drawn from one sample of a study of metastatic and nonmetastatic thyroid tumors. TCRdb re-clonotyped the PCR reads via MiXCR. In the table there are some 15,000 clones, roughly 21% of which are singletons. The specimen was tumor tissue. These receptors originate from a female donor with papillary thyroid cancer or a benign thyroid nodule (not recorded which). Some clones in this sample may be carry-over from other donors' samples. CDR3s include the opening cysteine and the closing phenylalanine or tryptophan. A D gene is named only where the DNA matches it firmly. Size tells how often a clone was seen (once, few, many) or the class of an expanded clone, and some rows leave it out.

j_call	clone_size	d_call	v_call	cdr3_nt	cdr3_aa
TRBJ1-5	many	-	TRBV7-2	TGTGCCAGCAGCGCAGAGCGCAATCAGCCCCAGCATTTT	CASSAERNQPQHF
TRBJ1-2	many	TRBD1	TRBV10-3	TGTGCCATCAGTCAGGACAGGGGTCATGGCTACACCTTC	CAISQDRGHGYTF
TRBJ1-2	medium-sized	-	TRBV7-9	TGTGCCAGCAGCTTAGGGTCGGGGACGGGGGGCTATGGCTACACCTTC	CASSLGSGTGGYGYTF
TRBJ1-2	-	-	TRBV5-5	TGTGCCAGCAGCCCGGAGACTAACTATGGCTACACCTTC	CASSPETNYGYTF
TRBJ2-1	-	TRBD2	TRBV5-6	TGTGCCAGCAGCTGGCGGCCCGGGACTAGCGGTTACAATGAGCAGTTCTTC	CASSWRPGTSGYNEQFF
TRBJ1-2	few	TRBD1	TRBV27	TGTGCCAGCAGTTACAGGGGGCGGGTTGGCTACACCTTC	CASSYRGRVGYTF
TRBJ1-1	-	-	TRBV7-2	TGTGCCAGCAGCCTTTTGAGCTTCAACACTGAAGCTTTCTTT	CASSLLSFNTEAFF
TRBJ2-1	many	-	TRBV12-3/TRBV12-4	TGTGCCAGCAGTTTAAGAGAAACCCAGGGGGGTGAGCAGTTCTTC	CASSLRETQGGEQFF
TRBJ2-3	-	-	TRBV6-2/TRBV6-3	TGTGCCAGCAGTCCCCCGGAGGTCAGGGATACGCAGTATTTT	CASSPPEVRDTQYF
TRBJ2-2	medium-sized	-	TRBV6-1	TGTGCCAGCACCTCAATAATAGACACCGGGGAGCTGTTTTTT	CASTSIIDTGELFF
TRBJ2-1	few	-	TRBV6-9	TGTGCCAGCAGTTATGGGCAGGGTGGCGAAGATGAGCAGTTCTTC	CASSYGQGGEDEQFF
TRBJ2-6	few	TRBD1	TRBV6-2/TRBV6-3	TGTGCCAGCAGCACAACAGGGGTCCTCCGGTCTGGGGCCAACGTCCTGACTTTC	CASSTTGVLRSGANVLTF
TRBJ1-1	many	-	TRBV5-1	TGCGCCAGCAGCTTGGATGGGAAGAACACTGAAGCTTTCTTT	CASSLDGKNTEAFF
TRBJ1-5	many	-	TRBV28	TGTGCCAGCACAGCCGACAGTACCAATCAGCCCCAGCATTTT	CASTADSTNQPQHF
TRBJ2-7	-	-	TRBV27	TGTGCCAGCAGTCTGACTACTAACTCCTACGAGCAGTACTTC	CASSLTTNSYEQYF
TRBJ2-1	many	-	TRBV20-1	TGCAGTGCTAGAGTATGGGGGAGCGAAAATGAGCAGTTCTTC	CSARVWGSENEQFF
TRBJ2-1	many	-	TRBV7-3	TGTGCCAGCAGCCCCCAGCATTCCTCCTACAATGAGCAGTTCTTC	CASSPQHSSYNEQFF
TRBJ1-3	-	-	TRBV3-1	TGTGCCAGCAGCCAAGATTTGGGGAGTAACACCATATATTTT	CASSQDLGSNTIYF
TRBJ2-6	-	-	TRBV6-6	TGTGCCAGCAGTTTCTCAGCTGGGGCCAACGTCCTGACTTTC	CASSFSAGANVLTF
TRBJ2-5	-	-	TRBV28	TGTGCCAGCACTTCAGGACTAGGGGGGGAGACCCAGTACTTC	CASTSGLGGETQYF
TRBJ2-1	many	TRBD2	TRBV20-1	TGCAGTGCTAGAGATAGCGGGAGGGCATACAATGAGCAGTTCTTC	CSARDSGRAYNEQFF
TRBJ2-7	medium-sized	-	TRBV20-1	TGCAGTGCTAGAGATTGGGGGAGTTTGGTCTACGAGCAGTACTTC	CSARDWGSLVYEQYF
TRBJ1-6	medium-sized	TRBD1	TRBV27	TGTGCCAGCAGTTTCAGACAGGGGGGATCACCCCTCCACTTT	CASSFRQGGSPLHF
TRBJ1-2	medium-sized	-	TRBV5-1	TGCGCCAGCAGCTTGGGCCAGCTTAACTATGGCTACACCTTC	CASSLGQLNYGYTF
TRBJ1-4	few	-	TRBV6-1	TGTGCCAGCAGTGAGTGGGGTGCGAATGAAAAACTGTTTTTT	CASSEWGANEKLFF
TRBJ1-1	-	-	TRBV28	TGTGCCAGCACCAGTGGGGAAGGGGCGACAGCTTTCTTT	CASTSGEGATAFF
TRBJ1-5	many	TRBD1	TRBV28	TGTGCCAGCAGTCCCACTCAAGGGGGCTTCTTGGGCAATCAGCCCCAGCATTTT	CASSPTQGGFLGNQPQHF
TRBJ2-1	-	-	TRBV15	TGTGCCACCAGCAGAGACAGGGCCAGCAATGAGCAGTTCTTC	CATSRDRASNEQFF
TRBJ2-5	many	-	TRBV19	TGTGCCAGTAGCCCGGATCCTGGGGAGACCCAGTACTTC	CASSPDPGETQYF
TRBJ1-5	few	TRBD1	TRBV19	TGTGCCAGTAGGATAGAGGGGGCGATTCAGCCCCAGCATTTT	CASRIEGAIQPQHF
TRBJ2-3	many	-	TRBV25-1	TGTGCCAGCAGTCCTCGGGGCAGCCCTACAGATACGCAGTATTTT	CASSPRGSPTDTQYF
TRBJ2-5	medium-sized	TRBD1	TRBV6-1	TGTGCCAGCAGTTATGGACAGGAACAGGAGACCCAGTACTTC	CASSYGQEQETQYF
TRBJ2-3	many	-	TRBV5-1	TGCGCCAGCAGCTTCCAGAGCCAGCAAGATACGCAGTATTTT	CASSFQSQQDTQYF
TRBJ2-2	many	TRBD1	TRBV12-5	TGTGCTAGTGACTTAGGAGGACAGGGCACCGGGGAGCTGTTTTTT	CASDLGGQGTGELFF
TRBJ1-5	many	-	TRBV28	TGTGCCAGCAGTTCACCACCAGGGGATCAGCCCCAGCATTTT	CASSSPPGDQPQHF
TRBJ2-2	few	-	TRBV19	TGTGCCAGTAGTATAGTGGTGGGCGGGGAGCTGTTTTTT	CASSIVVGGELFF
TRBJ1-6	-	-	TRBV6-1	TGTGCCAGCAGTCCCGGACAGAGGAATTCACCCCTCCACTTT	CASSPGQRNSPLHF
TRBJ2-5	many	TRBD1	TRBV7-7	TGTGCTAGCAGCTTAGGGGCAGGGGGCGCGCATTGGGAGACCCAGTACTTC	CASSLGAGGAHWETQYF
TRBJ1-1	once	-	TRBV18	TGTGCCAGCTCGCCACAACAGCAGAACACTGAAGCTTTCTTT	CASSPQQQNTEAFF
TRBJ2-7	-	-	TRBV5-1	TGCGCCAGCAGCTTGCAAGGTGAGCAGTACTTC	CASSLQGEQYF
TRBJ1-1	-	-	TRBV6-1	TGTGCCAGCAGTGAACTCGGGACGGTGAACACTGAAGCTTTCTTT	CASSELGTVNTEAFF
TRBJ1-3	many	-	TRBV5-1	TGCGCCAGCAGCCTCGACGGTGGAAACACCATATATTTT	CASSLDGGNTIYF
TRBJ2-1	-	-	TRBV14	TGTGCCAGCAGCCAAGACCAAGGGGATGAGCAGTTCTTC	CASSQDQGDEQFF
TRBJ1-4	few	TRBD1	TRBV20-1	TGCAGTGCTAGAGTTGTGACAGGGACATGGGCTAATGAAAAACTGTTTTTT	CSARVVTGTWANEKLFF
TRBJ2-7	many	TRBD2	TRBV10-2	TGCGCCAGTTCGAGCGGGGGATCCTACGAGCAGTACTTC	CASSSGGSYEQYF
TRBJ2-7	-	-	TRBV6-1	TGTGCCAGCAGTGAACAGGGTTCCTACGAGCAGTACTTC	CASSEQGSYEQYF
TRBJ2-3	many	-	TRBV10-3	TGTGCCATCGGAGACATAGCCGAAAAGGGGAATACGCAGTATTTT	CAIGDIAEKGNTQYF
TRBJ2-7	medium-sized	TRBD1	TRBV6-1	TGTGCCAGCGACAGGACAGGGCTCTACGAGCAGTACTTC	CASDRTGLYEQYF
TRBJ2-6	medium-sized	-	TRBV7-2	TGTGCCAGCAGCTTGGGGCTACAGATCTCTGGGGCCAACGTCCTGACTTTC	CASSLGLQISGANVLTF
TRBJ2-1	many	-	TRBV20-1	TGCAGTGCTAGAGTTTGGGAAAATGAGCAGTTCTTC	CSARVWENEQFF
TRBJ2-7	-	TRBD2	TRBV20-1	TGCAGTGCTAAGATTGGACTAGCGGGAGTCAAGACCTACGAGCAGTACTTC	CSAKIGLAGVKTYEQYF
TRBJ1-1	many	-	TRBV5-1	TGCGCCAGCAGCTTTGACGGTTTGAACACTGAAGCTTTCTTT	CASSFDGLNTEAFF
TRBJ2-1	many	TRBD1	TRBV27	TGTGCCAGCAGTCCGAGACAGGGAGTAGTGTCCTACAATGAGCAGTTCTTC	CASSPRQGVVSYNEQFF
TRBJ2-1	many	-	TRBV10-1	TGCGCCAGCAGTGAATACCTGGCGGAGGGGACCTACAATGAGCAGTTCTTC	CASSEYLAEGTYNEQFF